The sequence of this T cell receptor (beta chain) was determined in a study of blood T cells in healthy people across ages. The study, taken as a whole, reports: Versus aged donors, long-lived donors had higher diversity and more naive CD4+ cells. A roughly linear fall in TCR beta diversity per million T cells was seen with increasing age.

Next came a second PCR, run for about 6 to 12 cycles, which used a sample-barcoded 5' primer along with a J-beta primer mix. Each CDR3 protein gets one entry after TCRdb re-called the 5' RACE reads with MiXCR. This table holds 1.5 million to 1.8 million distinct CDR3 sequences, less than 45% found once. The CDR3 spans 14 residues. Germline V CDR1 and CDR2: MNHEY, SVGAGI. This clonotype has just a few counts. Its matching antigen is unknown. Sequenced: blood. The clonotype was recovered from a woman between 18 and 29 years old in good health. The J gene is TRBJ2-1, the V gene TRBV6-5, with 8 bases fitting TRBD2. The last part of the DNA fits TRBJ2-7 better; the J call may be wrong. DNA for the CDR3: TGTGCCAGCAACCGGGGGGGGTCCTACAATGAGCAGTACTTC. This gives the protein CASNRGGSYNEQYF.